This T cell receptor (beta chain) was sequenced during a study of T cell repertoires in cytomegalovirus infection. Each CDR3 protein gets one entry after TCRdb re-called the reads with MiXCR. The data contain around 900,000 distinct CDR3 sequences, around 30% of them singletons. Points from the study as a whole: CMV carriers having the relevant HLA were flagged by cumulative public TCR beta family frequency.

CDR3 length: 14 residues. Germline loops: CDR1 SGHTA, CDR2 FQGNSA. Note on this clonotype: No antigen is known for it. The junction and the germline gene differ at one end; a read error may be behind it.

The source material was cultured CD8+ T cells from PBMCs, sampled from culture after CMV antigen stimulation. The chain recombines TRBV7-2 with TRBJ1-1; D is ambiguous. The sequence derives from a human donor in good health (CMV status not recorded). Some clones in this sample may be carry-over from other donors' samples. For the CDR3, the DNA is TGTGTCAGCAGCTTAGATGGTGGGAACACTGAAGCTTTCTTT. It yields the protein CVSSLDGGNTEAFF.